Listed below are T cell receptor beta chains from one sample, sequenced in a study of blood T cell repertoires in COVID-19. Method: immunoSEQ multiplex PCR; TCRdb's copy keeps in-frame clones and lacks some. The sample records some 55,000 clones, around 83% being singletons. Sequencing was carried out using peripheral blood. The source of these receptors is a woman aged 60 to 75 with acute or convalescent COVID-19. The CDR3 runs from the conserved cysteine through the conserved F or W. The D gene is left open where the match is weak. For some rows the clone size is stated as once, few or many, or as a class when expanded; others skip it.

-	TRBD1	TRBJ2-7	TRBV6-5	TGTGCCAGCACCCCGGACAGGGGATCCTACGAGCAGTACTTC	CASTPDRGSYEQYF
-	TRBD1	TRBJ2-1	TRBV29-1	TGCAGCGTTGATCAGGGGGCGGGTGAGCAGTTCTTC	CSVDQGAGEQFF
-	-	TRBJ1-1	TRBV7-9	TGTGCCAGCAGCTTGAGGGTTGAAGCTTTCTTT	CASSLRVEAFF
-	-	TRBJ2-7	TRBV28	TGTGCCAGCAGTCCCCTAACGTCCGAGCAGTACTTC	CASSPLTSEQYF
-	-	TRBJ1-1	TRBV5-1	TGCGCCAGCAGCTTGAAGGGGACTTACCTCGTTGAAGCTTTCTTT	CASSLKGTYLVEAFF
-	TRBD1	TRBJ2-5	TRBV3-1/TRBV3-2	TGTGCCAGCAGCCAGGGACAGGGTCCCCAAGAGACCCAGTACTTC	CASSQGQGPQETQYF
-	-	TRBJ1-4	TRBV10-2	TGCGCCAGCGGGGAGGGACACAATGAAAAACTGTTTTTT	CASGEGHNEKLFF
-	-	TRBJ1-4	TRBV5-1	TGCGCCAGCAGAATTACACCCGGGGGGACCGATGAAAAACTGTTTTTT	CASRITPGGTDEKLFF
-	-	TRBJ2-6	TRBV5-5	TGTGCCAGCAGCTACAGGAGCTCTGGGGCCAACGTCCTGACTTTC	CASSYRSSGANVLTF
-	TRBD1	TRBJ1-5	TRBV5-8	TGTGCCAGCAGGTACGGACAGGGGACTATCCCGCCCCAGCATTTT	CASRYGQGTIPPQHF
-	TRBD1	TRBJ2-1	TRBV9	TGTGCCAGCAGCGTGCGACAGGGGGCGTCCTACAATGAGCAGTTCTTC	CASSVRQGASYNEQFF
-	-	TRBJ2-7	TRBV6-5	TGTGCCAGCAGTTACGGGTCAGGGCCCTACGAGCAGTACTTC	CASSYGSGPYEQYF
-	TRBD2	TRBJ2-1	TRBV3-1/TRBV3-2	TGTGCCAGCAGCCAAGTATTTCTAGCGGGATCGAATGAGCAGTTCTTC	CASSQVFLAGSNEQFF
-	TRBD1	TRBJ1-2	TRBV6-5	TGTGCCAGCAGTTACTCGTGGAAAGGGGGCAATGGCTACACCTTC	CASSYSWKGGNGYTF
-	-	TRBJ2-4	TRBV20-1	TGCAGTGCTAGTAGCGGCAACATTCAGTACTTC	CSASSGNIQYF
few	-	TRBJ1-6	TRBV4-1	TGCGCCAGCAGCTCTTTGGACATCCTCCGCCAGTCACCCCTCCACTTT	CASSSLDILRQSPLHF
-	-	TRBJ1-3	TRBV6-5	TGTGCCAGCGGTTGGACAGCTTCTGGAAACACCATATATTTT	CASGWTASGNTIYF
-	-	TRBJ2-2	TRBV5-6	TGTGCCAGCAGCTTGGCAAGTACCGGGGGGAACACCGGGGAGCTGTTTTTT	CASSLASTGGNTGELFF
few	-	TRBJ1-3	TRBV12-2	TGTGCAAGTCGCTTAAAAAAGATGACAGACTCTGGAAACACCATATATTTT	CASRLKKMTDSGNTIYF
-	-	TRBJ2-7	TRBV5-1	TGCGCCAGCAGCTTGATTCCGAGCTCCTACGAGCAGTACTTC	CASSLIPSSYEQYF
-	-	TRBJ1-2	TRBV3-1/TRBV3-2	TGTGCCAGCAGCCAAAACAGTAACTATGGCTACACCTTC	CASSQNSNYGYTF
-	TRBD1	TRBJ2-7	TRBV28	TGTGCCAGCAGTGGACCGGGACAGGGGCTTTCCTACGAGCAGTACTTC	CASSGPGQGLSYEQYF
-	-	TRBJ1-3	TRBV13	TGTGCCAGCAGTAGAATCTCTGGAAACACCATATATTTT	CASSRISGNTIYF
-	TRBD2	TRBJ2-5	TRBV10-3	TGTGCCATCAGTGTGGGGGGGGTCCAAGAGACCCAGTACTTC	CAISVGGVQETQYF
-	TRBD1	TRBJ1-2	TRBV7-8	TGTGCCAGCAGCTCAGCCAGGACAGGACATGGCTACACCTTC	CASSSARTGHGYTF
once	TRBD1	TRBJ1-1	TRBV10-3	TGTGCCAGCGGCAGGGGGGAAAGTGCTGAAGCTTTCTTT	CASGRGESAEAFF
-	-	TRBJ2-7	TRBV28	TGTGCCAGCAGCAGGGCCTCCTACGAGCAGTACTTC	CASSRASYEQYF
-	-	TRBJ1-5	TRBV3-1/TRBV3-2	TGTGCCAGCAGCCAAGGACCCCAGGGCGGACAGCCCCAGCATTTT	CASSQGPQGGQPQHF
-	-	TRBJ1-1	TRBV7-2	TGTGCCAGCAGCTTACAGGGAGGGGACACTGAAGCTTTCTTT	CASSLQGGDTEAFF
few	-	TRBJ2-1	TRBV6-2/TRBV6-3	TGTGCCAGCAGCAATGCGGAGGCTTCTGAGCAGTTCTTC	CASSNAEASEQFF
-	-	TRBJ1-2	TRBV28	TGTGCCAGCAGGGACACCGTCTATGGCTACACCTTC	CASRDTVYGYTF
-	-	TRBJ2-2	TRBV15	TGTGCCACCAGCAGAGAGAAGGGGAACGGGGAGCTGTTTTTT	CATSREKGNGELFF
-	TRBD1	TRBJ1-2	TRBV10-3	TGTGCCATCCCCATCTCTGGGACAGATCCTAACTATGGCTACACCTTC	CAIPISGTDPNYGYTF
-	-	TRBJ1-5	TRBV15	TGTGCCACCAGCAGAGATGCGGTTAGCAATCAGCCCCAGCATTTT	CATSRDAVSNQPQHF
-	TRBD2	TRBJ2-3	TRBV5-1	TGCGCCAGCAGCTCACTAGCGGGAGTTTCAGATACGCAGTATTTT	CASSSLAGVSDTQYF
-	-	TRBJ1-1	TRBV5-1	TGCGCCAGCAGCATACAAGACAGGACCACTGAAGCTTTCTTT	CASSIQDRTTEAFF
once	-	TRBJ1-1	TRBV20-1	TGCAGTGCTAGTGACCCGCGGCGTGGGGGGGCGGGTGAAGCTTTCTTT	CSASDPRRGGAGEAFF
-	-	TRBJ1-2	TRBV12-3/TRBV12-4	TGTGCCAGCAAAACCTCGGGGAGTTATGGCTACACCTTC	CASKTSGSYGYTF
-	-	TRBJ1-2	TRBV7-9	TGTGCCAGCAGGGCGGAGGACTGGGGCTACACCTTC	CASRAEDWGYTF
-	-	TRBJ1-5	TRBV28	TGTGCCAGTGGGCCGGGGGGTAGCAATCAGCCCCAGCATTTT	CASGPGGSNQPQHF
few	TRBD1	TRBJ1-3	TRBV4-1	TGCGCCAGCAGCCAACTCGACAGGGTCCCAAAAGACACCATATATTTT	CASSQLDRVPKDTIYF
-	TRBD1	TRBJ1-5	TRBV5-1	TGCGCCAGCAGCCCTGGACAGGGAACAGGTCAGCCCCAGCATTTT	CASSPGQGTGQPQHF
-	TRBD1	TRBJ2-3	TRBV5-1	TGCGCCAGCAGCTTGGGGGGGACAGCGATCACAGATACGCAGTATTTT	CASSLGGTAITDTQYF
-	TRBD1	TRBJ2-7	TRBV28	TGTGCCAGCAGGGGACAGGGGGCTTACGAGCAGTACTTC	CASRGQGAYEQYF
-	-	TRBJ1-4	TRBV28	TGTGCCAGCAGTTTCACCGGGTTTGTTGAAAAACTGTTTTTT	CASSFTGFVEKLFF
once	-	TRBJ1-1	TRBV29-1	TGCAGCGTTCCCTCTTTGTGGGGGTGGGGAGGAACTGAAGCTTTCTTT	CSVPSLWGWGGTEAFF
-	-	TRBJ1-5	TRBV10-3	TGTGCCATCAGTGAGTCCACAGGGATAGGTCAGCCCCAGCATTTT	CAISESTGIGQPQHF
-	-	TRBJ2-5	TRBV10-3	TGTGCCATCAGTCGGCGAACGGGGGTCGGAGAGACCCAGTACTTC	CAISRRTGVGETQYF
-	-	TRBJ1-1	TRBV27	TGTGCCAGCAGTTTTCGGGGTTCCACTGAAGCTTTCTTT	CASSFRGSTEAFF
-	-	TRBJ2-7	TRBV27	TGTGCCAGCAGTTCCATTCGGGGAATAACCTACGAGCAGTACTTC	CASSSIRGITYEQYF
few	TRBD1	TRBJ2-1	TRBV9	TGTGCCAGCAGCACCGGGACAGGGTTTGAGCAGTTCTTC	CASSTGTGFEQFF
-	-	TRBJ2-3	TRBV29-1	TGCAGCGTTGGGGTGCGGGGCGGCGATACGCAGTATTTT	CSVGVRGGDTQYF
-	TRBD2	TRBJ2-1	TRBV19	TGTGCCAGTAGTCCCTCGGGACTAGCCCCCTCGCTTGAGCAGTTCTTC	CASSPSGLAPSLEQFF
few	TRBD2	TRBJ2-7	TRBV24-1	TGTGCCACCAGCGGGGCCCGTCAAGCGGGGGGGCTCTACGAGCAGTACTTC	CATSGARQAGGLYEQYF
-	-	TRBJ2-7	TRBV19	TGTGCCAGTAGTAGTAACTACGCGGACGAGCAGTACTTC	CASSSNYADEQYF